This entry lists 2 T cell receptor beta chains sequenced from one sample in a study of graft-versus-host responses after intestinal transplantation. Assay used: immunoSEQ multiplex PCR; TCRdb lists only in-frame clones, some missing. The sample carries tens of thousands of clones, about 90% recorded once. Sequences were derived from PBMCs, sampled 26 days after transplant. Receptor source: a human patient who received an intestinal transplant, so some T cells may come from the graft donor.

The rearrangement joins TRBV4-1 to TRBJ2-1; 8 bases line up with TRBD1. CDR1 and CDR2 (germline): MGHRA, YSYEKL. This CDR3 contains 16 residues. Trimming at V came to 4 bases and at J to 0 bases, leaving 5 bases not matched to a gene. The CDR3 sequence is CASSRHRGNSYNEQFF. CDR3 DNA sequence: TGCGCCAGCAGCCGCCACAGGGGGAACTCCTACAATGAGCAGTTCTTC.

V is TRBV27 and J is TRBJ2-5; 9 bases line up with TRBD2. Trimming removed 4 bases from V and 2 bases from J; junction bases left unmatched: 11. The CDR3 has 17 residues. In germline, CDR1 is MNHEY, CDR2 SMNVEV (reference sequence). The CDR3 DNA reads TGTGCCAGCAGTTCCACCGCGGGGGGGCGGTTACAAGAGACCCAGTACTTC. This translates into CASSSTAGGRLQETQYF.